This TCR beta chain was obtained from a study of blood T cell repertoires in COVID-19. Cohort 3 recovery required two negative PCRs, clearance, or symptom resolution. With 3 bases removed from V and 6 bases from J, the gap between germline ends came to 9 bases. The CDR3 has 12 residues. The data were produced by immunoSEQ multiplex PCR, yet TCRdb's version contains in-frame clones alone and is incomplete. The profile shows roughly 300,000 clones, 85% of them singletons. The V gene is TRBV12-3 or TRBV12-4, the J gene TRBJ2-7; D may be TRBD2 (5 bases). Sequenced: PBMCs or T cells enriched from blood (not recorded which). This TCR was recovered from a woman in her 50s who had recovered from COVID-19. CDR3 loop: CASSFSGIEQYF. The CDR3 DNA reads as TGTGCCAGCAGTTTCTCGGGGATCGAGCAGTACTTC.